This is a list of T cell receptor beta chains from one sample in a study of tumor and adjacent non-tumor tissue in lung cancer. In TCRdb, the multiplex PCR reads were re-called with MiXCR into one record per CDR3 protein. The sample contains 120,000 to 150,000 distinct CDR3 sequences, around two thirds of which appear only once. The specimen sequenced was lung tumor tissue. Every receptor here comes from a man between 60 and 70 years old with small cell lung cancer. The CDR3 runs from the conserved cysteine through the conserved F or W. The D gene is left open where the match is weak. Some rows mark clone size as missing; the rest say once, few, many or name a class of expanded clone.

V gene: TRBV4-2
D gene: NA
CDR3 length: 16
J gene: TRBJ2-5
clone size: NA
CDR3 protein: CASSNYRSGRLETQCF
CDR3 DNA: TGTGCCAGCAGCAACTACCGATCAGGGAGGTTGGAGACCCAGTGCTTC

V gene: TRBV20-1
D gene: TRBD1
CDR3 length: 14
J gene: TRBJ2-2
clone size: many
CDR3 protein: CSARDRGTGGELFF
CDR3 DNA: TGCAGTGCTAGAGACAGGGGGACCGGCGGGGAGCTGTTTTTT

V gene: TRBV4-2
D gene: NA
CDR3 length: 16
J gene: TRBJ1-6
clone size: NA
CDR3 protein: CTSSRFGQNYNSPLHF
CDR3 DNA: TGTACCAGCAGCCGCTTCGGACAGAACTATAATTCACCCCTCCACTTT

V gene: TRBV12-3/TRBV12-4
D gene: TRBD1
CDR3 length: 16
J gene: TRBJ2-7
clone size: NA
CDR3 protein: CASGRRGQGFSYEQYF
CDR3 DNA: TGTGCCAGTGGAAGGAGGGGACAGGGATTCTCCTACGAGCAGTACTTC

V gene: TRBV20-1
D gene: NA
CDR3 length: 16
J gene: TRBJ1-2
clone size: NA
CDR3 protein: CSVRGAGGRINYGYTF
CDR3 DNA: TGCAGTGTTAGAGGGGCAGGCGGACGTATTAACTATGGCTACACCTTC

V gene: TRBV6-5
D gene: TRBD2
CDR3 length: 13
J gene: TRBJ2-1
clone size: NA
CDR3 protein: CANSIAGRGEQFF
CDR3 DNA: TGTGCCAACAGTATAGCGGGACGGGGTGAGCAGTTCTTC

V gene: TRBV20-1
D gene: NA
CDR3 length: 11
J gene: TRBJ2-3
clone size: NA
CDR3 protein: CSARAHNTQYF
CDR3 DNA: TGCAGTGCTAGAGCCCATAATACGCAGTATTTT

V gene: TRBV12-3/TRBV12-4
D gene: NA
CDR3 length: 13
J gene: TRBJ2-2
clone size: NA
CDR3 protein: CASTSRNTGELFF
CDR3 DNA: TGTGCCAGCACCTCTAGGAACACCGGGGAGCTGTTTTTT

V gene: TRBV4-1
D gene: TRBD1
CDR3 length: 15
J gene: TRBJ2-1
clone size: few
CDR3 protein: CASNQGGGSYNGQFF
CDR3 DNA: TGCGCCAGCAACCAAGGGGGCGGTTCGTACAATGGGCAGTTCTTC

V gene: TRBV12-5
D gene: NA
CDR3 length: 15
J gene: TRBJ2-5
clone size: NA
CDR3 protein: CTSGPGRSVQETQYF
CDR3 DNA: TGTACTAGTGGTCCTGGGAGGAGCGTACAAGAGACCCAGTACTTC

V gene: TRBV11-1
D gene: NA
CDR3 length: 16
J gene: TRBJ2-1
clone size: NA
CDR3 protein: CAISRRGGSSYNEQFF
CDR3 DNA: TGTGCCATCAGCCGGCGAGGGGGTTCCTCCTACAATGAACAGTTCTTC

V gene: TRBV12-3/TRBV12-4
D gene: TRBD1
CDR3 length: 16
J gene: TRBJ1-5
clone size: NA
CDR3 protein: CASNFSGTGGGQPQHF
CDR3 DNA: TGTGCCAGCAATTTCTCCGGGACAGGGGGCGGTCAGCCCCAGCATTTT

V gene: TRBV20-1
D gene: NA
CDR3 length: 12
J gene: TRBJ2-2
clone size: NA
CDR3 protein: CSARVGIGELFF
CDR3 DNA: TGTAGTGCTAGAGTTGGAATCGGGGAGCTGTTTTTT

V gene: TRBV4-1
D gene: TRBD1
CDR3 length: 15
J gene: TRBJ1-2
clone size: NA
CDR3 protein: CSSSPGGEGAGGYTF
CDR3 DNA: TGCTCCAGCAGCCCAGGAGGGGAGGGGGCGGGTGGCTACACCTTC

V gene: TRBV20-1
D gene: TRBD1
CDR3 length: 15
J gene: TRBJ1-5
clone size: once
CDR3 protein: CSTMGSTGANQPQHF
CDR3 DNA: TGCAGTACTATGGGATCGACAGGGGCCAATCAGCCCCAGCATTTT

V gene: TRBV11-2
D gene: TRBD1
CDR3 length: 15
J gene: TRBJ2-1
clone size: NA
CDR3 protein: CVSSLWDRAAMGQFF
CDR3 DNA: TGTGTCAGCAGCTTATGGGACAGGGCGGCCATGGGGCAGTTCTTC

V gene: TRBV20-1
D gene: NA
CDR3 length: 17
J gene: TRBJ1-1
clone size: few
CDR3 protein: CSATDRGRASLNTEAFF
CDR3 DNA: TGCAGTGCCACGGATAGGGGCCGAGCGAGCTTGAACACTGAAGCTTTCTTT

V gene: TRBV20-1
D gene: TRBD2
CDR3 length: 15
J gene: TRBJ2-7
clone size: NA
CDR3 protein: CSARAGEPNVYEQYF
CDR3 DNA: TGCAGTGCTAGGGCGGGGGAACCCAATGTCTACGAGCAGTACTTC

V gene: TRBV4-1
D gene: NA
CDR3 length: 13
J gene: TRBJ2-5
clone size: NA
CDR3 protein: CASRSSPQETQYF
CDR3 DNA: TGCGCCAGCAGGAGTAGCCCTCAAGAGACCCAGTACTTC

V gene: TRBV11-2
D gene: NA
CDR3 length: 16
J gene: TRBJ2-2
clone size: many
CDR3 protein: CASSKIYQENTGELFF
CDR3 DNA: TGTGCCAGCAGCAAAATATACCAAGAGAACACCGGGGAGCTGTTTTTT

V gene: TRBV28
D gene: NA
CDR3 length: 14
J gene: TRBJ2-1
clone size: NA
CDR3 protein: CASSFGEGANEQSF
CDR3 DNA: NA

V gene: TRBV9
D gene: NA
CDR3 length: 13
J gene: TRBJ2-1
clone size: NA
CDR3 protein: CASSAAMSDEQFF
CDR3 DNA: TGTGCCAGCAGCGCAGCAATGTCTGATGAGCAGTTCTTC

V gene: TRBV20-1
D gene: NA
CDR3 length: 17
J gene: TRBJ2-1
clone size: NA
CDR3 protein: CSARDVWAGQIGDEQFF
CDR3 DNA: TGCAGTGCTAGAGATGTCTGGGCGGGACAAATAGGGGATGAGCAGTTCTTC

V gene: TRBV12-3/TRBV12-4
D gene: NA
CDR3 length: 13
J gene: TRBJ2-2
clone size: NA
CDR3 protein: CVSSSGGLGELFF
CDR3 DNA: TGTGTCAGCAGCTCAGGGGGGCTCGGGGAGCTGTTTTTT

V gene: TRBV28
D gene: NA
CDR3 length: 13
J gene: TRBJ2-3
clone size: NA
CDR3 protein: CAGVPSSCDTQYF
CDR3 DNA: TGTGCCGGCGTCCCCTCCAGCTGCGATACGCAGTATTTT

V gene: TRBV12-3/TRBV12-4
D gene: TRBD2
CDR3 length: 13
J gene: TRBJ2-5
clone size: NA
CDR3 protein: CASSSGIGRSRYF
CDR3 DNA: TGTGCCAGCAGTTCGGGGATCGGGAGGTCCCGGTACTTC

V gene: TRBV5-5
D gene: NA
CDR3 length: 15
J gene: TRBJ2-7
clone size: NA
CDR3 protein: CASSLDGGGLAEQYF
CDR3 DNA: TGTGCCAGCAGCTTGGATGGTGGAGGGCTGGCCGAGCAGTACTTC

V gene: TRBV11-2
D gene: NA
CDR3 length: 15
J gene: TRBJ2-7
clone size: once
CDR3 protein: CANSLELTSSYEQYF
CDR3 DNA: TGTGCCAACAGCTTAGAGCTGACCAGCTCCTACGAGCAGTACTTC

V gene: TRBV6-5
D gene: NA
CDR3 length: 13
J gene: TRBJ1-5
clone size: few
CDR3 protein: CASSYGTNQPQHF
CDR3 DNA: TGTGCCAGCAGTTATGGGACAAATCAGCCCCAGCATTTT

V gene: TRBV20-1
D gene: TRBD2
CDR3 length: 15
J gene: TRBJ2-1
clone size: NA
CDR3 protein: CCAPDVTSGYNEQFF
CDR3 DNA: TGCTGTGCACCGGATGTGACTAGCGGTTACAATGAGCAGTTCTTC

V gene: TRBV29-1
D gene: NA
CDR3 length: 11
J gene: TRBJ2-3
clone size: NA
CDR3 protein: CSLGREDTQYF
CDR3 DNA: TGCAGCCTAGGGCGCGAAGATACGCAGTATTTT

V gene: TRBV4-2
D gene: NA
CDR3 length: 14
J gene: TRBJ2-5
clone size: once
CDR3 protein: CASSHPQHKETQYF
CDR3 DNA: TGTGCCAGCAGCCACCCTCAGCACAAAGAGACCCAGTACTTC

V gene: TRBV12-3/TRBV12-4
D gene: NA
CDR3 length: 13
J gene: TRBJ2-2
clone size: NA
CDR3 protein: CASSPGGPGELFF
CDR3 DNA: TGTGCCAGCAGCCCAGGGGGGCCCGGGGAGCTGTTCTTT

V gene: TRBV12-3/TRBV12-4
D gene: TRBD2
CDR3 length: 15
J gene: TRBJ2-1
clone size: NA
CDR3 protein: CASSLFISGTNEKFF
CDR3 DNA: TGTGCCAGCAGTTTATTCATTAGCGGGACCAATGAGAAGTTCTTC

V gene: TRBV20-1
D gene: TRBD2
CDR3 length: 15
J gene: TRBJ2-1
clone size: few
CDR3 protein: CSARGPAGGPGEQFF
CDR3 DNA: TGCAGTGCTAGAGGGCCAGCGGGAGGGCCCGGTGAGCAGTTCTTC

V gene: TRBV12-3/TRBV12-4
D gene: NA
CDR3 length: 15
J gene: TRBJ2-6
clone size: NA
CDR3 protein: CASGSGRLGANVPTF
CDR3 DNA: TGTGCCAGCGGAAGTGGGCGTCTTGGGGCCAACGTCCCGACTTTC

V gene: TRBV7-3
D gene: NA
CDR3 length: 16
J gene: TRBJ2-3
clone size: once
CDR3 protein: CASSPRGRGVLDTHYF
CDR3 DNA: TGTGCCAGCAGCCCTAGAGGCAGGGGTGTACTAGATACGCACTATTTT

V gene: TRBV12-3/TRBV12-4
D gene: NA
CDR3 length: 14
J gene: TRBJ2-3
clone size: many
CDR3 protein: CASSLGSLGDTQYF
CDR3 DNA: TGTGCCAGCAGTTTAGGGAGCTTGGGAGATACGCAGTATTTT

V gene: TRBV29-1
D gene: NA
CDR3 length: 14
J gene: TRBJ2-3
clone size: many
CDR3 protein: CSVVGQGRTDTQYF
CDR3 DNA: TGCAGCGTTGTTGGCCAGGGGAGGACAGATACGCAGTATTTT

V gene: TRBV20-1
D gene: TRBD2
CDR3 length: 19
J gene: TRBJ2-3
clone size: NA
CDR3 protein: CNATSNRLAGGRLTDTQYF
CDR3 DNA: TGCAATGCTACCTCAAATAGACTAGCGGGAGGGCGACTTACAGATACGCAGTATTTT

V gene: TRBV4-1
D gene: NA
CDR3 length: 12
J gene: TRBJ1-2
clone size: NA
CDR3 protein: CASSQGMDGYTF
CDR3 DNA: TGCGCCAGCAGCCAAGGCATGGATGGCTACACCTTC

V gene: TRBV4-2
D gene: TRBD2
CDR3 length: 17
J gene: TRBJ2-1
clone size: NA
CDR3 protein: CTGSQDSLAGDPYEQFF
CDR3 DNA: TGTACCGGCAGCCAAGACTCCCTAGCGGGAGATCCGTATGAGCAGTTCTTC

V gene: TRBV5-1
D gene: NA
CDR3 length: 17
J gene: TRBJ2-3
clone size: many
CDR3 protein: CASSLATGGASTDTQYF
CDR3 DNA: TGCGCCAGCAGCTTGGCCACAGGGGGGGCTAGCACAGATACGCAGTATTTT

V gene: TRBV5-1
D gene: TRBD2
CDR3 length: 17
J gene: TRBJ2-5
clone size: NA
CDR3 protein: CASSLFGVAGGQETQYF
CDR3 DNA: TGCGCCAGCAGTTTGTTCGGCGTAGCGGGAGGGCAAGAGACCCAGTACTTC

V gene: TRBV4-2
D gene: NA
CDR3 length: 15
J gene: TRBJ1-1
clone size: NA
CDR3 protein: CASSQDRHMNTEASF
CDR3 DNA: TGTGCCAGCAGCCAAGATCGGCATATGAACACTGAAGCTTCCTTT

V gene: TRBV5-4
D gene: TRBD2
CDR3 length: 15
J gene: TRBJ2-7
clone size: NA
CDR3 protein: CASSLRGTSGYEQYF
CDR3 DNA: TGTGCCAGCAGCTTAAGGGGGACTAGCGGCTACGAGCAGTACTTC

V gene: TRBV20-1
D gene: TRBD2
CDR3 length: 16
J gene: TRBJ2-1
clone size: NA
CDR3 protein: CRAYPGLAGFYNEQFF
CDR3 DNA: TGCAGAGCGTATCCGGGACTAGCGGGGTTCTACAATGAGCAGTTCTTC

V gene: TRBV5-5
D gene: NA
CDR3 length: 13
J gene: TRBJ1-2
clone size: many
CDR3 protein: CASSLDGFYGYTF
CDR3 DNA: TGTGCCAGCAGCTTGGACGGCTTCTATGGCTACACCTTC

V gene: TRBV11-2
D gene: NA
CDR3 length: 14
J gene: TRBJ1-6
clone size: NA
CDR3 protein: CASRLPVTNSPLHF
CDR3 DNA: TGTGCCAGCCGCTTACCGGTGACTAATTCACCCCTCCACTTT

V gene: TRBV20-1
D gene: TRBD1
CDR3 length: 14
J gene: TRBJ2-3
clone size: many
CDR3 protein: CSATGTGRTDTQYF
CDR3 DNA: TGCAGTGCTACCGGGACAGGGAGGACAGATACGCAGTATTTT

V gene: TRBV11-2
D gene: NA
CDR3 length: 13
J gene: TRBJ2-1
clone size: many
CDR3 protein: CASSIGLTNEQFF
CDR3 DNA: TGTGCCAGCAGCATCGGACTCACCAATGAGCAGTTCTTC

V gene: TRBV11-3
D gene: NA
CDR3 length: 15
J gene: TRBJ1-3
clone size: NA
CDR3 protein: CASSFGSSSGNIIYF
CDR3 DNA: TGTGCCAGCAGCTTCGGATCCTCCTCTGGAAACATCATATATTTT

V gene: TRBV10-3
D gene: TRBD2
CDR3 length: 14
J gene: TRBJ2-5
clone size: few
CDR3 protein: CAISGLAGQETQYF
CDR3 DNA: TGTGCCATCAGTGGACTAGCGGGACAAGAGACCCAGTACTTC